The 14 T cell receptor beta chains listed next were all sequenced from one sample in a study of neurological immune-mediated disorders. The time point was: longitudinal time-point 3. One entry per CDR3 protein results from TCRdb running MiXCR on the 5' RACE reads. Among tens of thousands of distinct CDR3 sequences listed, roughly 8.4% were seen once. The material sequenced was PBMCs. Every receptor here comes from a woman in her thirties or forties in good health.

The rearrangement uses TRBV5-1 and TRBJ2-5; D may be TRBD2 (7 bases). V was cut by 4 bases and J by 3 bases, with 22 bases left in between. CDR3 length equals 17 residues. Germline CDR1 reads SGHRS; CDR2 reads YFSETQ. DNA of the CDR3: TGCGCCAGCAGCCCGGGGAGCCGGGGGGCCTGGGAAGAGACCCAGTACTTC. Amino acids: CASSPGSRGAWEETQYF.

This clonotype was counted at least ten times. The rearrangement joins TRBV6-1 to TRBJ2-7; 11 bases line up with TRBD1. This CDR3 region has 15 residues. The germline gives CDR1 MNHNS, CDR2 SASEGT. J was trimmed by 6 bases and V by 5 bases; bases with no gene match: 9. Here the CDR3 reads CASSLKGQGAGEQYF. The DNA for the CDR3 is TGTGCCAGCAGTTTAAAAGGACAGGGGGCCGGCGAGCAGTACTTC.

This clonotype showed up many times. The gene calls are TRBV5-6 and TRBJ1-1; maybe TRBD1 (6 bases). Germline values: CDR1 SGHDT, CDR2 YYEEEE. V dropped 0 bases and J dropped 10 bases, with 16 bases sitting between them. The CDR3 totals 14 residues. CDR3 region: CASSLDFGEGGAFF. The DNA of the CDR3 is TGTGCCAGCAGCTTGGATTTCGGCGAAGGGGGAGCTTTCTTT.

The chain carries TRBV20-1 and TRBJ2-2; the match to TRBD2 covers 11 bases. From germline, CDR1 is DFQATT and CDR2 SNEGSKA (reference sequence). The CDR3 contains 15 residues. The trim removed 5 bases at V and 5 bases at J, leaving 7 bases unmatched. CDR3 amino acids: CSAPSWTSGTGELFF. In nucleotides, the CDR3 is TGCAGTGCTCCCTCCTGGACTAGCGGGACCGGGGAGCTGTTTTTT.

At least ten counts were recorded for this clonotype. The chain combines TRBV10-1 with TRBJ2-7; 11 bases are a match to TRBD2. V lost 2 bases to trimming and J lost 6 bases; unmatched junction nucleotides: 3. The CDR3 totals 14 residues. Looked up from germline, CDR1 is WNHNN and CDR2 is SYGVQD (reference sequence). The CDR3 sequence: CASSEASGRSEQYF. The CDR3 DNA follows: TGCGCCAGCAGTGAGGCTAGCGGGAGGAGCGAGCAGTACTTC.

As for this clonotype: At one end the junction does not follow the germline gene, possibly because of a read error. The chain is built from TRBV5-1 and TRBJ1-2; tentative D call: TRBD1 (6 bases). The CDR3 contains 16 residues. Germline-derived CDR1 and CDR2 are SGHRS and YFSETQ. CDR3 DNA sequence: TGCGCCAGTAGCTTGACGGGGGGCGTCGTTAACTATTGCTACACCTTC. Translation: CASSLTGGVVNYCYTF.

This clonotype was seen ten or more times. This chain joins TRBV4-2 and TRBJ2-7; the D gene is possibly TRBD2 (5 bases). Trimming shortened V by 3 bases and J by 2 bases, and 5 bases separated the two germline ends. The CDR3 is made up of 12 amino acids. The germline V gene encodes CDR1 LGHNA and CDR2 YNFKEQ. This chain's CDR3 is CASSQTTYEQYF. The CDR3 nucleotides are TGTGCCAGCAGCCAGACTACCTACGAGCAGTACTTC.

This clonotype was counted many times. This chain uses TRBV10-3 with TRBJ1-1; maybe TRBD1 (5 bases). CDR3 length: 15 amino acids. Trimming took off 4 bases at V and 1 base at J, with 13 bases between the two ends. CDR1 is ENHRY and CDR2 is SYGVKD in the germline V gene. The CDR3 DNA reads TGTGCCATCAGTGGGAATGGTGGGGGGAACACTGAAGCTTTCTTT. Protein product: CAISGNGGGNTEAFF.

This clonotype was observed at least ten times. The chain uses TRBV12-3 or TRBV12-4 and TRBJ2-3; D gene unclear. The germline V and J ends were trimmed by 7 bases and 1 base, with 21 bases remaining between them. The CDR3 has 17 amino acids. Here the CDR3 reads CASTPRSRSKRTDTQYF. CDR3 DNA: TGTGCCAGCACCCCCCGGTCCCGTAGCAAGCGCACAGATACGCAGTATTTT.

This clonotype was seen repeatedly, ten times or more. This sequence joins TRBV29-1 and TRBJ2-3, with 9 bases aligning to TRBD2. With V trimmed by 4 bases and J by 6 bases, 2 bases remained unmatched. Germline values: CDR1 SQVTM, CDR2 ANQGSEA. The CDR3 is 12 residues long. CDR3 nucleotides: TGCAGCGTTGGGGGACTAGCCGATACGCAGTATTTT. This translates into CSVGGLADTQYF.

This clonotype was seen many times. The chain is built from TRBV5-1 and TRBJ2-5; no definite D call. Trimming cost V 4 bases and J 0 bases, with 13 bases left between them. Germline CDR1 SGHRS, CDR2 YFSETQ. CDR3 length: 15 amino acids. CDR3 loop: CASSPTPGYQETQYF. CDR3 nucleotide sequence: TGCGCCAGCAGCCCTACCCCCGGGTACCAAGAGACCCAGTACTTC.

This clonotype was observed at least ten times. The gene calls are TRBV5-1 and TRBJ2-1, with 8 nucleotides matching TRBD1. Germline-derived CDR1 and CDR2 are SGHRS and YFSETQ. V lost 4 bases to trimming and J lost 6 bases; unmatched junction nucleotides: 6. This CDR3 comprises 14 residues. The CDR3 region is CASSGQGAGNEQFF. DNA of the CDR3: TGCGCCAGCAGCGGGCAGGGGGCCGGCAATGAGCAGTTCTTC.

This clonotype was seen ten or more times. V is TRBV20-1 and J is TRBJ1-4; D uncertain. Per the germline V gene, CDR1 is DFQATT and CDR2 is SNEGSKA (reference sequence). With 3 bases removed from V and 4 bases from J, the gap between germline ends came to 9 bases. The CDR3 covers 13 residues. The CDR3 spells CSASGQFNEKLFF. CDR3 DNA: TGCAGTGCTAGTGGGCAGTTTAATGAAAAACTGTTTTTT.

Many counts were recorded for this clonotype. This rearrangement joins TRBV6-5 to TRBJ2-3; D remains unclear. CDR3 size: 15 residues. Per the germline V gene, CDR1 is MNHEY and CDR2 is SVGAGI. V lost 2 bases to trimming and J lost 5 bases, with 14 bases between them. This CDR3 is CASSYQDGREDTQYF. CDR3 coding DNA: TGTGCCAGCAGTTACCAAGACGGGCGTGAAGATACGCAGTATTTT.